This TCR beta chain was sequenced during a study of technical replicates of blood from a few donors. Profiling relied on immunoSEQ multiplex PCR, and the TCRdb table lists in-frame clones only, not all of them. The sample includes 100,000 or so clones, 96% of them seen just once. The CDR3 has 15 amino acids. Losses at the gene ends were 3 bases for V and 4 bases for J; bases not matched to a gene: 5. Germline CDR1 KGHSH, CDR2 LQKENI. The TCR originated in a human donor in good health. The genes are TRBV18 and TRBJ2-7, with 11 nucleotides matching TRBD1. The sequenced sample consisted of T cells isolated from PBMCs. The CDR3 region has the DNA TGTGCCAGCTCACCCTTGGACAGGGGGCCATACGAGCAGTACTTC. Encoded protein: CASSPLDRGPYEQYF.